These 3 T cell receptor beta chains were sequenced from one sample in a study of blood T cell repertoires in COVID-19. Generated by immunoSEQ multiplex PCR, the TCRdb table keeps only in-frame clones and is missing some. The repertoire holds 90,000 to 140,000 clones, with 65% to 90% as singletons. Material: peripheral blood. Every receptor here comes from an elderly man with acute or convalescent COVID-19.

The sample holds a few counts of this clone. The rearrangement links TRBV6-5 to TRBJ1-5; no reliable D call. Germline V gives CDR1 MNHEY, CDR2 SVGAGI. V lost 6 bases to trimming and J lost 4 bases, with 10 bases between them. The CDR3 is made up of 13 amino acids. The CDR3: CASRQGRNQPQHF. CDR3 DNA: TGTGCCAGCAGACAAGGGAGAAATCAGCCCCAGCATTTT.

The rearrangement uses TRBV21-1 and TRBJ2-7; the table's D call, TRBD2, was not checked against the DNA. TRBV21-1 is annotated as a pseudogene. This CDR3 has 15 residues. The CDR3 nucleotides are TGTGCCAGCAGCCCCCCAGGGCCTAGCGGGGGCGAGCAGTACTTC. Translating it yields CASSPPGPSGGEQYF.

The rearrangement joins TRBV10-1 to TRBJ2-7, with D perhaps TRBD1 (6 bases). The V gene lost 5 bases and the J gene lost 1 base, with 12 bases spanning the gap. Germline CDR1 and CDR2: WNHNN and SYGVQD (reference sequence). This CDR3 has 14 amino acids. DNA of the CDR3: TGCGCCAGCAGTCGATGGGACATGTCCTACGAGCAGTACTTC. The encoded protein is CASSRWDMSYEQYF.